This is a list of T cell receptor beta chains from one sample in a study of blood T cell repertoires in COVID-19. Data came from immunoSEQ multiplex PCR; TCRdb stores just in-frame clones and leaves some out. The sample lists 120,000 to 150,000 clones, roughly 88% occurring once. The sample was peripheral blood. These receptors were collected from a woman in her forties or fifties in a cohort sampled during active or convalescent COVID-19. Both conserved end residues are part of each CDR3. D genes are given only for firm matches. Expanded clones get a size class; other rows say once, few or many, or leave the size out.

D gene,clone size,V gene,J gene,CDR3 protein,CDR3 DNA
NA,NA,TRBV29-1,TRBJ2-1,CSVENRGGYNEQFF,TGCAGCGTTGAAAACAGGGGGGGTTACAATGAGCAGTTCTTC
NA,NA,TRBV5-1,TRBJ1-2,CASSPQDSRGYTF,TGCGCCAGCAGCCCCCAGGACAGTCGTGGCTACACCTTC
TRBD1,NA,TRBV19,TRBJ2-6,CASKTGAAGANVLTF,TGTGCCAGCAAAACAGGGGCGGCTGGGGCCAACGTCCTGACTTTC
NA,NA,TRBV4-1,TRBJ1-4,CASSTQTRQAATNEKLFF,TGCGCCAGCAGCACCCAAACGAGACAGGCTGCAACTAATGAAAAACTGTTTTTT
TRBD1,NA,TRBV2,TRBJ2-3,CASSVDRGSTDTQYF,TGTGCCAGCAGCGTAGACAGGGGAAGCACAGATACGCAGTATTTT
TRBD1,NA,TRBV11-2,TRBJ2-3,CASSPETGGYTDTQYF,TGTGCCAGCAGCCCAGAGACAGGGGGCTACACAGATACGCAGTATTTT
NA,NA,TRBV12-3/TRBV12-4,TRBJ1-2,CASSPTPLEGYTF,TGTGCCAGCAGCCCGACACCCTTAGAGGGCTACACCTTC
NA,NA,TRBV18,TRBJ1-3,CASSPQGFGNTIYF,TGTGCCAGCTCACCTCAGGGCTTTGGAAACACCATATATTTT
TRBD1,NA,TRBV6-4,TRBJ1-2,CASSDGQGGFYGYTF,TGTGCCAGCAGTGACGGACAGGGTGGGTTCTATGGCTACACCTTC
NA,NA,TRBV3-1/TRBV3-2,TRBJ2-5,CASSQVLGAETQYF,TGTGCCAGCAGCCAAGTGTTGGGGGCGGAGACCCAGTACTTC
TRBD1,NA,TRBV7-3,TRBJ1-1,CASGEGQGTEAFF,TGTGCCAGCGGAGAAGGACAGGGCACTGAAGCTTTCTTT
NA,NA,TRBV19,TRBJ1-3,CASSLDSSGNTIYF,TGTGCCAGTAGTCTAGACAGCTCTGGAAACACCATATATTTT
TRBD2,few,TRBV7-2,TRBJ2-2,CASSVSGEGTGELFF,TGTGCCAGCAGCGTCAGCGGGGAAGGCACCGGGGAGCTGTTTTTT
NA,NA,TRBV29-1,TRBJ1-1,CSVGGHGVEAFF,TGCAGCGTTGGAGGACACGGAGTTGAAGCTTTCTTT
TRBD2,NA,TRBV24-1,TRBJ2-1,CATSDRKAGDSSSYNEQFF,TGTGCCACCAGTGACCGAAAAGCGGGGGACTCAAGCTCCTACAATGAGCAGTTCTTC
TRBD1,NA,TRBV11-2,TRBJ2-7,CASSLPGPGQKQYF,TGTGCCAGCAGCCTCCCCGGACCGGGACAGAAGCAGTACTTC
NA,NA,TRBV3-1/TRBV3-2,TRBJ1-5,CASSRRPGPQHF,TGTGCCAGCAGCCGAAGACCGGGGCCCCAGCATTTT